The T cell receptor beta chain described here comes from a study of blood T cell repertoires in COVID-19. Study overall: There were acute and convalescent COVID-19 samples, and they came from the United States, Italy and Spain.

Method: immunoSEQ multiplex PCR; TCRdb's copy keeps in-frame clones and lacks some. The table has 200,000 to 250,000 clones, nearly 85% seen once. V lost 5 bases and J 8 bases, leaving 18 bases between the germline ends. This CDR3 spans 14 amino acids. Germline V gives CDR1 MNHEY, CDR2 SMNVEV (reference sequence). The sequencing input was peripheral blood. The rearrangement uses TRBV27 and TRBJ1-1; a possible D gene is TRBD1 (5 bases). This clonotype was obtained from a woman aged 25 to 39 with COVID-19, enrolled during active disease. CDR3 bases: TGTGCCAGCAGTCCTGGACCAAGGGGCCTGGAAGCTTTCTTT. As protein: CASSPGPRGLEAFF.